A selection of T cell receptor beta chains follows, all from one sample in a study of T cells in Graves' hyperthyroidism and ophthalmopathy. One entry per CDR3 protein results from TCRdb running MiXCR on the multiplex PCR reads. The data contain some 300,000 distinct CDR3 sequences, 15% to 20% of them singletons. The sequenced material came from blood. The origin of the receptors is a man aged 50-59 years with Graves' ophthalmopathy. The CDR3 runs from the conserved cysteine through the conserved F or W. Each record gives: D gene, J gene, V gene, clone size, CDR3 DNA, CDR3 protein. A D gene is named only where the DNA matches it firmly. Clone size is shown for a subset of rows, as once, few, many or a class of expanded clone.

.	TRBJ2-5	TRBV12-3/TRBV12-4	many	TGTGCCAGCAGCCCTGAGGGCGGCCAAGAGACCCAGTACTTC	CASSPEGGQETQYF
.	TRBJ1-1	TRBV6-2/TRBV6-3	.	TGTGCCAGCAGTTACTCGGTGAGGGGGAACACTGAAGCTTTCTTT	CASSYSVRGNTEAFF
TRBD1	TRBJ1-2	TRBV24-1	.	TGTGCCACCAGTGACCCTGGACAGGGAAACTATGGCTACACCTTC	CATSDPGQGNYGYTF
.	TRBJ1-2	TRBV27	.	TGTGCCAGCAGTACTAACACCTATGGCTACACCTTC	CASSTNTYGYTF
TRBD2	TRBJ2-5	TRBV6-2/TRBV6-3	.	TGTGCCAGCAGTTACCGGGCTAGCGGAGAGACCCAGTACTTC	CASSYRASGETQYF
TRBD2	TRBJ2-5	TRBV27	few	TGTGCCAGCAGTTTCCTAGCGGGACAAGAGACCCAGTACTTC	CASSFLAGQETQYF
TRBD1	TRBJ2-1	TRBV20-1	.	TGCAGTGCTACCTCGGGACAGGGGGATGAGCAGTTCTTC	CSATSGQGDEQFF
.	TRBJ2-2	TRBV28	.	TGTGCCAGCAGTCCACCCAGGGGAGACACCGGGGAGCTGTTTTTT	CASSPPRGDTGELFF
.	TRBJ1-1	TRBV5-1	many	TGCGCCAGCAGCCCGTCGGTGGCAGGGATGAACACTGAAGCTTTCTTT	CASSPSVAGMNTEAFF
.	TRBJ1-2	TRBV5-1	many	TGCGCCAGCAGCTCCGAGGGGGGCCGAAGCTATGGCTACACCTTC	CASSSEGGRSYGYTF
.	TRBJ2-2	TRBV19	few	TGTGCCAGTAGTATCAGAGGGCTCACCGGGGAGCTGTTTTTT	CASSIRGLTGELFF
TRBD2	TRBJ2-5	TRBV20-1	.	TGCAGTGCTAGCCCTCTAGCGGGAGGAGATACCCAGTACTTC	CSASPLAGGDTQYF
.	TRBJ1-1	TRBV20-1	.	TGCAGTGCCGGCGGTAGGGGGACGAACACTGAAGCTTTCTTT	CSAGGRGTNTEAFF
TRBD2	TRBJ2-1	TRBV28	.	TGTGCCAGCAGTTTGACTAGCGTACGGTATGAGCAGTTCTTC	CASSLTSVRYEQFF
TRBD1	TRBJ2-1	TRBV29-1	few	TGCAGCGTGAAAAGGGGACAGGGGTACAATGAGCAGTTCTTC	CSVKRGQGYNEQFF
.	TRBJ1-1	TRBV19	.	TGTGCCAGTAACGTGGAGGGACTGAACACTGAAGCTTTCTTT	CASNVEGLNTEAFF
.	TRBJ2-7	TRBV11-3	.	TGTGCCAGCACCCCTGGGCGGCGTATAAGCTCCTACGAGCAGTACTTC	CASTPGRRISSYEQYF
TRBD2	TRBJ2-1	TRBV18	many	TGTGCCAGCTCACCCCTCCTAGCGGGTTCCTACAATGAGCAGTTCTTC	CASSPLLAGSYNEQFF
.	TRBJ2-2	TRBV28	few	TGTGCCAGCAGTTTAGAGGGGGGGACCGGGGAGCTGTTTTTT	CASSLEGGTGELFF
.	TRBJ2-7	TRBV30	many	TGTGCCTGGAAAATAACCGGCGAGCAGTACTTC	CAWKITGEQYF
.	TRBJ1-6	TRBV27	.	TGTGCCAGCAGTTTTGGGTCCTCGACACCCCTCCACTTT	CASSFGSSTPLHF
.	TRBJ2-3	TRBV29-1	many	TGCAGCGGGGGGGTAGCAGATACGCAGTATTTT	CSGGVADTQYF
TRBD1	TRBJ2-5	TRBV5-6	.	TGTGCCAGCAGCTACCGACAGGGGAATGAAGAGACCCAGTACTTC	CASSYRQGNEETQYF
TRBD2	TRBJ2-3	TRBV2	many	TGTGCCAGCAGTGTTGGCGGGAGGGATACGCAGTATTTT	CASSVGGRDTQYF
.	TRBJ1-4	TRBV2	few	TGTGCCAGCAGAGGGGACAATGAAAAACTGTTTTTT	CASRGDNEKLFF
TRBD2	TRBJ2-1	TRBV11-2	many	TGTGCCAGCAGCCCCGCTAGCGGGAGCTCTAGCAATGAGCAGTTCTTC	CASSPASGSSSNEQFF
TRBD1	TRBJ2-2	TRBV5-1	many	TGCGCCAGCAGCTGGGACAGGGGGCTGCGCACCGGGGAGCTGTTTTTT	CASSWDRGLRTGELFF
.	TRBJ2-5	TRBV7-2	few	TGTGCCAGCAGCTCTTCCGGGACCCACGTGCGTGAGACCCAGTACTTC	CASSSSGTHVRETQYF
.	TRBJ2-7	TRBV20-1	many	TGCAGTGCTGTCTTGGACTTATCCTACGAGCAGTACTTC	CSAVLDLSYEQYF
.	TRBJ2-1	TRBV15	.	TGTGCCACCAGCAGAGATGGGGCGGGAAGGGCGAACAATGAGCAGTTCTTC	CATSRDGAGRANNEQFF
.	TRBJ1-2	TRBV10-2	many	TGCGCCAGCAGTGAGTCGCAGGGTAACTATGGCTACACCTTC	CASSESQGNYGYTF
.	TRBJ2-2	TRBV7-6	few	TGTGCCAGCAGCTTAGATTCGGACGGGACCGGGGAGCTGTTTTTT	CASSLDSDGTGELFF
.	TRBJ2-2	TRBV6-1	.	TGTGCCAGCAGTTCACAGGGAGTCGGAGCCGGGGAGCTGTTTTTT	CASSSQGVGAGELFF
.	TRBJ2-7	TRBV20-1	.	TGCAGTGCTCCGAGGGTCACTCTCTCCTACGAGCAGTACTTC	CSAPRVTLSYEQYF
.	TRBJ1-1	TRBV30	many	TGTGCCTTGTCACTAGAGGGAACTGAAGCTTTCTTT	CALSLEGTEAFF
TRBD1	TRBJ2-4	TRBV27	few	TGTGCCAGCAGTGAAGTCGAGGGGACAGGGGGCTTTGGTAACATTCAGTACTTC	CASSEVEGTGGFGNIQYF
.	TRBJ1-1	TRBV3-1	many	TGTGCCAGCAGCCACGCGGGTGTTGTGAACACTGAAGCTTTCTTT	CASSHAGVVNTEAFF
TRBD1	TRBJ1-1	TRBV28	many	TGTGCCAGCAGATCTACAGGGGGCCTGAACACTGAAGCTTTCTTT	CASRSTGGLNTEAFF
.	TRBJ2-2	TRBV19	few	TGTGCCAGTAGTGAGGGGGTCACGAACACCGGGGAGCTGTTTTTT	CASSEGVTNTGELFF
.	TRBJ2-1	TRBV7-3	.	TGTGCCAGCAGCTATAACCGGGACACGAATGAGCAGTTCTTC	CASSYNRDTNEQFF
TRBD1	TRBJ1-2	TRBV24-1	few	TGTGCCACCAGGCATACAGGGGAAGATGGCTACACCTTC	CATRHTGEDGYTF
.	TRBJ2-3	TRBV20-1	few	TGCAGTGCTAGAGAGCCACCCTTCGATACGCAGTATTTT	CSAREPPFDTQYF
.	TRBJ1-1	TRBV6-2/TRBV6-3	many	TGTGCCAGCACCATGCTGGGGGGAACTGAAGCTTTCTTT	CASTMLGGTEAFF
TRBD1	TRBJ2-3	TRBV27	.	TGTGCCAGCAGTCCACTCGGACAGGGAGCCACAGATACGCAGTATTTT	CASSPLGQGATDTQYF
.	TRBJ2-7	TRBV3-1	many	TGTGCCAGCAGCCAGACCTGGGAGCAGTACTTC	CASSQTWEQYF
.	TRBJ1-1	TRBV6-1	many	TGTGCCAGCAGCGTACAGGGAGGCGCTGAAGCTTTCTTT	CASSVQGGAEAFF
.	TRBJ1-2	TRBV7-9	few	TGTGCCAGCAGCTTAGACCACGAAAAATATAATGGCTACACCTTC	CASSLDHEKYNGYTF
.	TRBJ2-7	TRBV20-1	many	TGCAGTGCTAGTAAAACGACTGATCCTATCCACGAGCAGTACTTC	CSASKTTDPIHEQYF
.	TRBJ1-1	TRBV20-1	.	TGCAGTGCCATAGTTTTGAACACTGAAGCTTTCTTT	CSAIVLNTEAFF
.	TRBJ1-1	TRBV6-2/TRBV6-3	few	TGTGCCAGCAGTTCTTGGATGGGAACCACTGAAGCTTTCTTT	CASSSWMGTTEAFF